This TCR beta chain comes out of a study of blood T cell repertoires in COVID-19. Profiled with immunoSEQ multiplex PCR; TCRdb holds only in-frame clones, not every one. The sample lists some 220,000 clones; about 90% were seen once. Germline loops: CDR1 SGDLS, CDR2 YYNGEE. This CDR3 has 16 residues. The ends lost 0 bases at V and 1 base at J; junction bases unmatched: 4. The sample taken for sequencing was PBMCs or T cells enriched from blood (not recorded which). This chain joins TRBV9 and TRBJ2-3; 8 nucleotides line up with TRBD2. This TCR was recovered from a woman aged 45-60 years in a cohort exposed to, infected with or recovered from COVID-19 (not recorded which). For the CDR3, the DNA is TGTGCCAGCAGCGTAGTGGGACTAGGAGGCACAGATACGCAGTATTTT. Translating it yields CASSVVGLGGTDTQYF. Based on the CDR3 plus reference TRBV9 and TRBJ2-3, the full variable domain is DSGVTQTPKHLITATGQRVTLRCSPRSGDLSVYWYQQSLDQGLQFLIQYYNGEERAKGNILERFSAQQFPDLHSELNLSSLELGDSALYFCASSVVGLGGTDTQYFGPGTRLTVL.